This T cell receptor (beta chain) derives from a study of identical twins. Using its own MiXCR run on the 5' RACE reads, TCRdb lists one record per CDR3 protein. The sample lists 400,000 to 650,000 distinct CDR3 sequences, approximately 22% occurring once. This clonotype was detected only a few times. V lost 0 bases to trimming and J lost 3 bases, with 12 bases between them. The CDR3 extends over 16 amino acids. The germline CDR1 and CDR2 sequences are SGHRS and YFSETQ. The sample also formed part of further work on T cells expressing NK-cell markers. As reported in that work: Eight donors were sequenced, seven testing HCMV-seropositive and one testing seronegative.

The source is a woman aged 18-29 years in good health. The specimen sequenced was CD4+ T cells sorted from blood. The rearrangement joins TRBV5-1 to TRBJ2-2; D is ambiguous. The CDR3: CASSLGPSQYTGELFF. The DNA for the CDR3 is TGCGCCAGCAGCTTGGGTCCTAGTCAGTACACCGGGGAGCTGTTTTTT.